The subject of this entry is one TCR beta chain. As originally analysed: By means of reference gene primer amplification, nucleated cell counts were estimated. TCRdb keeps only in-frame clones here, not all; method: immunoSEQ multiplex PCR. The DNA was the basis for D and trimming; V, J and clone size are from that table. The sample lists under 300,000 clones; over 65% were seen once. The data stem from a study of blood T cell repertoires in COVID-19. At the level of the study: The United States, Italy and Spain supplied acute and convalescent COVID-19 samples. The cDNA or gDNA used as material had been derived from T cells, B-cell-depleted T cells, or PBMCs.

The CDR3 sequence is 16 residues long. In germline, CDR1 is ENHRY, CDR2 SYGVKD. V lost 0 bases to trimming and J lost 4 bases, with 12 bases between them. This chain joins TRBV10-3 and TRBJ2-2; perhaps TRBD2 as D (6 bases). This sequence originates from a man aged 55-75 years who had recovered from COVID-19. The specimen was peripheral blood. Here the CDR3 reads CAISESGAGPTGELFF. The CDR3 DNA follows: TGTGCCATCAGTGAGTCCGGCGCGGGACCCACCGGGGAGCTGTTTTTT.